These T cell receptor beta chains were read from a single sample in a study of cytomegalovirus exposure and HLA in healthy donors. The protocol was immunoSEQ multiplex PCR, while the TCRdb copy is restricted to in-frame clones and leaves out a portion. The profile shows around 180,000 clones, roughly 80% of them singletons. Sequencing was performed on PBMCs. The origin of the receptors is a woman aged 45-60 years in good health and CMV-seronegative. CDR3s include the opening cysteine and the closing phenylalanine or tryptophan. D genes are given only for firm matches. Some rows mark clone size as missing; the rest say once, few, many or name a class of expanded clone.

size: once
D: TRBD1
V: TRBV5-1
J: TRBJ1-2
DNA: TGCGCCAGCAGCGCAGGACAGGGGGCCCCAAACTATGGCTACACCTTC
CDR3: CASSAGQGAPNYGYTF

size: .
D: .
V: TRBV19
J: TRBJ1-2
DNA: TGTGCCAGTAGTATAAACAGAGCTAACTATGGCTACACCTTC
CDR3: CASSINRANYGYTF

size: .
D: .
V: TRBV28
J: TRBJ1-1
DNA: TGTGCCAGCAGTTTATCCAGTCACGGGACTGAAGCTTTCTTT
CDR3: CASSLSSHGTEAFF

size: .
D: .
V: TRBV7-9
J: TRBJ1-6
DNA: TGTGCCAGCAGCTTAGGGCGGGCTTCCTATAATTCACCCCTCCACTTT
CDR3: CASSLGRASYNSPLHF

size: .
D: .
V: TRBV6-5
J: TRBJ2-2
DNA: TGTGCCAGCACCCTGCTAGGGGGAGACACCGGGGAGCTGTTTTTT
CDR3: CASTLLGGDTGELFF

size: once
D: .
V: TRBV28
J: TRBJ2-7
DNA: TGTGCCAGCACCAGGGGATTGTACGAGCAGTACTTC
CDR3: CASTRGLYEQYF

size: .
D: TRBD1
V: TRBV29-1
J: TRBJ1-2
DNA: TGCAGCGGAGCACTACGACAGGGCGGGGGCTACACCTTC
CDR3: CSGALRQGGGYTF

size: .
D: TRBD1
V: TRBV7-3
J: TRBJ2-7
DNA: TGTGCCAGCAGCTTGAATGGACAGGGGGACTACGAGCAGTACTTC
CDR3: CASSLNGQGDYEQYF

size: .
D: .
V: TRBV6-6
J: TRBJ1-6
DNA: TGTGCCAGCACCACCACGAGCTATAATTCACCCCTCCACTTT
CDR3: CASTTTSYNSPLHF

size: .
D: .
V: TRBV28
J: TRBJ1-2
DNA: TGTGCCAGCCGTTCAGTAGGCTCGCGGGGCTACACCTTC
CDR3: CASRSVGSRGYTF

size: .
D: .
V: TRBV18
J: TRBJ2-7
DNA: TGTGCCAGCTCACCCAGGGTTTTCTACGAGCAGTACTTC
CDR3: CASSPRVFYEQYF

size: .
D: TRBD2
V: TRBV5-1
J: TRBJ2-2
DNA: TGCGCCAGCAGCTTGAGCGGGAAGAACACCGGGGAGCTGTTTTTT
CDR3: CASSLSGKNTGELFF

size: once
D: .
V: TRBV29-1
J: TRBJ2-1
DNA: TGCAGCGCCTCTAGTTGGGAGGACCTCTACAATGAGCAGTTCTTC
CDR3: CSASSWEDLYNEQFF

size: .
D: TRBD2
V: TRBV11-1
J: TRBJ2-1
DNA: TGTGCCAGCAGCTTGACTAGCGGGATTTACAATGAGCAGTTCTTC
CDR3: CASSLTSGIYNEQFF

size: .
D: .
V: TRBV5-1
J: TRBJ2-2
DNA: TGTGCCAGCAGGCTGTCGGGGTCCCCCGGGGAGCTGTTTTTT
CDR3: CASRLSGSPGELFF

size: .
D: .
V: TRBV7-2
J: TRBJ2-3
DNA: TGTGCCAGCAGCTTATGGGGGGTAAAATCAGATACGCAGTATTTT
CDR3: CASSLWGVKSDTQYF

size: .
D: .
V: TRBV5-5
J: TRBJ2-1
DNA: TGTGCCAGCACCGAGGGAGACAATGAGCAGTTCTTC
CDR3: CASTEGDNEQFF

size: .
D: TRBD1
V: TRBV5-4
J: TRBJ2-3
DNA: TGTGCCAGCAGCTCCGACAGGGGGCCAAGAACAGATACGCAGTATTTT
CDR3: CASSSDRGPRTDTQYF

size: .
D: .
V: TRBV10-3
J: TRBJ1-1
DNA: TGTGCCATCTGGGGGGGCGCGTACCTGAACACTGAAGCTTTCTTT
CDR3: CAIWGGAYLNTEAFF

size: .
D: .
V: TRBV7-2
J: TRBJ2-1
DNA: TGTGCCAGCAGCTTAGTGAGGGCGAGGGTCGATGAGCAGTTCTTC
CDR3: CASSLVRARVDEQFF

size: .
D: .
V: TRBV28
J: TRBJ2-6
DNA: TGTGCCAGCAGTTTACGAACTCCTGGGGCCAACGTCCTGACTTTC
CDR3: CASSLRTPGANVLTF

size: .
D: TRBD1
V: TRBV7-8
J: TRBJ1-2
DNA: TGTGCCAGCAGCTTAGTGGGACAGGGTAGTGGCTACACCTTC
CDR3: CASSLVGQGSGYTF

size: .
D: .
V: TRBV18
J: TRBJ1-2
DNA: TGTGCCAGCTCACCAAATAAGGCAGGGGATGTCCACACCTTC
CDR3: CASSPNKAGDVHTF

size: .
D: TRBD2
V: TRBV4-2
J: TRBJ2-1
DNA: TGTGCCAGCAGCCAAGATCATTCAAGCGGGAGCCACAATGAGCAGTTCTTC
CDR3: CASSQDHSSGSHNEQFF

size: .
D: TRBD2
V: TRBV7-9
J: TRBJ2-1
DNA: TGTGCCAGCAGCGGAACTAGCGGGGGGGCCAATGAGCAGTTCTTC
CDR3: CASSGTSGGANEQFF

size: .
D: TRBD2
V: TRBV5-1
J: TRBJ2-2
DNA: TGCGCCAGCAGCGGACTAGCGGGGGGGAACACCGGGGAGCTGTTTTTT
CDR3: CASSGLAGGNTGELFF

size: few
D: TRBD1
V: TRBV5-5
J: TRBJ1-6
DNA: TGTGCCAGCAGCCCCCGGATGCCGGGACAGGGAATTAATTCACCCCTCCACTTT
CDR3: CASSPRMPGQGINSPLHF

size: .
D: .
V: TRBV5-6
J: TRBJ2-5
DNA: TGTGCCAGCAGGGCCGGGAACCAAGAGACCCAGTACTTC
CDR3: CASRAGNQETQYF

size: .
D: TRBD1
V: TRBV29-1
J: TRBJ1-2
DNA: TGCAGCGTTGGACAGGGAACTAACTATGGCTACACCTTC
CDR3: CSVGQGTNYGYTF

size: .
D: .
V: TRBV20-1
J: TRBJ2-2
DNA: TGCAGTGCTAGGATCAGGGGGGAGCTGTTTTTT
CDR3: CSARIRGELFF

size: .
D: .
V: TRBV6-1
J: TRBJ1-5
DNA: TGTGCCAGCAGTGAGCCTCAGGGCGGCCGAAATCAGCCCCAGCATTTT
CDR3: CASSEPQGGRNQPQHF

size: few
D: TRBD1
V: TRBV9
J: TRBJ2-3
DNA: TGTGCCAGCAGCCCCTTCCCCAGGGGGGATACGCAGTATTTT
CDR3: CASSPFPRGDTQYF

size: .
D: .
V: TRBV4-3
J: TRBJ2-1
DNA: TGCGCCAGCAGCCACGCGTTTGGGGCAGGGAGGAATGAGCAGTTCTTC
CDR3: CASSHAFGAGRNEQFF

size: .
D: .
V: TRBV2
J: TRBJ1-2
DNA: TGTGCCAGCAGTGAACGCTACGGGGGGGGCAATGGCTACACCTTC
CDR3: CASSERYGGGNGYTF

size: once
D: .
V: TRBV28
J: TRBJ1-2
DNA: TGTGCCAGCAGTTTATCTGGCAGTCTGTATCACACCTTC
CDR3: CASSLSGSLYHTF

size: once
D: TRBD1
V: TRBV5-1
J: TRBJ2-1
DNA: TGCGCCAGCAGCTCGGGACAGGGGGGCAATGAGCAGTTCTTC
CDR3: CASSSGQGGNEQFF

size: once
D: TRBD2
V: TRBV5-4
J: TRBJ2-5
DNA: TGTGCCAGCAGCTGGGGGACTAGCACGGAGACCCAGTACTTC
CDR3: CASSWGTSTETQYF

size: .
D: .
V: TRBV6-1
J: TRBJ2-7
DNA: TGTGCCATCGGAGCCTACGAGCAGTACTTC
CDR3: CAIGAYEQYF

size: .
D: .
V: TRBV5-4
J: TRBJ2-1
DNA: TGTGCCAGCAGCTTTTCTAGCATCAATGAGCAGTTCTTC
CDR3: CASSFSSINEQFF

size: .
D: .
V: TRBV28
J: TRBJ2-7
DNA: TGTGCCAGCAGCCTCCCGACAGGATCCTCCTACGAGCAGTACTTC
CDR3: CASSLPTGSSYEQYF

size: once
D: TRBD1
V: TRBV19
J: TRBJ2-5
DNA: TGTGCCAGTAGTATCGGACAGGGGGCGGTATTGGAGACCCAGTACTTC
CDR3: CASSIGQGAVLETQYF

size: .
D: .
V: TRBV19
J: TRBJ2-2
DNA: TGTGCCAGTAGTCCCGGGGGTCTTCGGGAGCTGTTTTTT
CDR3: CASSPGGLRELFF

size: .
D: TRBD2
V: TRBV6-6
J: TRBJ2-7
DNA: TGTGCCAGCAACTTAGCGGGAGGGGCCTACGAGCAGTACTTC
CDR3: CASNLAGGAYEQYF

size: .
D: .
V: TRBV5-6
J: TRBJ2-7
DNA: TGTGCCAGCAGCTTGGGAGAGGGACACCCCTACGAGCAGTACTTC
CDR3: CASSLGEGHPYEQYF

size: .
D: TRBD2
V: TRBV2
J: TRBJ2-3
DNA: TGTGCCGGAATTAGCGGGGGGGCGGCAGATACGCAGTATTTT
CDR3: CAGISGGAADTQYF

size: .
D: .
V: TRBV30
J: TRBJ1-1
DNA: TGTGCCTGGAGTGTGGGAGCCACTGAAGCTTTCTTT
CDR3: CAWSVGATEAFF